The clone carrying this T cell receptor beta chain was detected only a few times. The V gene end was trimmed by 5 bases and the J gene end by 3 bases; junction bases not matched to a gene: 6. The CDR3 is 16 amino acids. Germline V gives CDR1 SGHTA, CDR2 FQGNSA. As part of library construction, unique molecular identifiers were attached to individual cDNA molecules. TCRdb re-analysed the 5' RACE reads in MiXCR, keeping a single row per CDR3 protein. The sample lists about 53,000 distinct CDR3 sequences; 9.5% to 15% were seen once. The data belong to a study of early T cells in non-severe SARS-CoV-2 infection. Across the study: With bulk RNA from unsorted whole blood as input, sequencing yielded unpaired chains.

The J gene is TRBJ1-4, the V gene TRBV7-2, with TRBD1 matching over 10 bases. This TCR was sampled from an adult who was a healthcare worker with PCR-confirmed SARS-CoV-2 infection or an uninfected control (not recorded which). Sequencing used whole blood, obtained at baseline. The CDR3 DNA follows: TGTGCCAGCAGCATGACAGGGGGCTTCTCTAATGAAAAACTGTTTTTT. Translation: CASSMTGGFSNEKLFF.